This entry describes one T cell receptor beta chain. Repertoires were generated with immunoSEQ multiplex PCR, while TCRdb's copy carries only in-frame clones and drops some. The sample shows 9,000 to 9,500 clones, 65% to 80% of them seen only once. The sample is drawn from a study of ipilimumab plus nivolumab after autologous stem cell transplantation. Turning to the study itself: Myeloma patients were high-risk transplant-naive or relapsed within 3 years of first autologous transplant.

Germline CDR1 and CDR2: MNHNY and SVGAGI (reference sequence). Between the trimmed V and J ends, which lost 2 bases and 1 base, there was a span of 11 bases. The CDR3 runs to 15 residues. Sequencing used PBMCs, obtained in a trial of ipilimumab plus nivolumab as post-transplant consolidation. The chain is built from TRBV6-6 and TRBJ1-1; TRBD1 is a possible D gene (5 bases). The TCR originated in a female donor with multiple myeloma. CDR3 region: CASSYGGSANTEAFF. CDR3 nucleotide sequence: TGTGCCAGCAGTTACGGGGGGTCCGCGAACACTGAAGCTTTCTTT.